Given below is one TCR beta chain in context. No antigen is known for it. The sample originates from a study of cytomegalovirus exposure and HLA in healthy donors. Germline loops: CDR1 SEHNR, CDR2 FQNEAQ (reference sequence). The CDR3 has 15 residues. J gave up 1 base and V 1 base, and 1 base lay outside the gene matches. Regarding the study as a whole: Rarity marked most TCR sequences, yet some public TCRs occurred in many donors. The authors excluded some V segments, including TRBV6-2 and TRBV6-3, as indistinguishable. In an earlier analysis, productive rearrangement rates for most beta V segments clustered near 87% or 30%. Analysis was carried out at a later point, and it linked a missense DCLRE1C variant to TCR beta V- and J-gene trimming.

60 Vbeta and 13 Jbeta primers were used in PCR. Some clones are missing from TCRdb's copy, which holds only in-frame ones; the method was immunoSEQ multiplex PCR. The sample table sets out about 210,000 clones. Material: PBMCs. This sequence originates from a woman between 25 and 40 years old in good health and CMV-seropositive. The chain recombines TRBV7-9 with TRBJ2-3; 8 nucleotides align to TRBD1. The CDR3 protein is CASSLVQGGTDTQYF. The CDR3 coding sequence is TGTGCCAGCAGCTTAGTACAGGGGGGCACAGATACGCAGTATTTT.